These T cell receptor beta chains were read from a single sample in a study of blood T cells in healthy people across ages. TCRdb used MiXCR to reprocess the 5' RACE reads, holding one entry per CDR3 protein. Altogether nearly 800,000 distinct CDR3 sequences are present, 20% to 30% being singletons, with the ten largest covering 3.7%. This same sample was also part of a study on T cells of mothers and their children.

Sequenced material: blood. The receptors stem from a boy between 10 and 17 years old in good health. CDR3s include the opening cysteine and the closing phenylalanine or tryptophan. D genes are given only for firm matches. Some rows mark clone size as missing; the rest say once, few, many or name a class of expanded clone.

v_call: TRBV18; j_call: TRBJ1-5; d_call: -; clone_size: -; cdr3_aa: CASSPIGASNQPQHF; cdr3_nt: TGTGCCAGCTCACCAATTGGAGCTAGCAATCAGCCCCAGCATTTT
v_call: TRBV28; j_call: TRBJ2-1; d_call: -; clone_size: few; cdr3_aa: CASTLSRSSYNEQFF; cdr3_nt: TGTGCCAGCACCTTATCTCGAAGCTCCTACAATGAGCAGTTCTTC
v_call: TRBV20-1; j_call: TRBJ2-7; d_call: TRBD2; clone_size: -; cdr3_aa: CSAKIRSGGLNYEQYF; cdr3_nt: TGCAGTGCCAAAATACGAAGCGGGGGCCTGAACTACGAGCAGTACTTC
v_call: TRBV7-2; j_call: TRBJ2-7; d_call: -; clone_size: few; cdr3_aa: CASSLVLSPYEQYF; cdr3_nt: TGTGCCAGCAGCTTAGTATTAAGCCCCTACGAGCAGTACTTC
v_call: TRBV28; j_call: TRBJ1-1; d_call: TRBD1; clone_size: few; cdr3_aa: CASSPSTGANTEAFF; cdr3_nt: TGTGCCAGCAGTCCATCGACAGGGGCAAACACTGAAGCTTTCTTT
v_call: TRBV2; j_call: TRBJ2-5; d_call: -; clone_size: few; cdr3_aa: CASSRGDTKETRYF; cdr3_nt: TGTGCCAGCAGCAGGGGGGATACAAAAGAGACCCGGTACTTC
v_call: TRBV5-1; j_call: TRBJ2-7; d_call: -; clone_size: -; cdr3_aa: CASSLELGAYEQYF; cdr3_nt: TGCGCCAGCAGCTTGGAGCTAGGGGCCTACGAGCAGTACTTC
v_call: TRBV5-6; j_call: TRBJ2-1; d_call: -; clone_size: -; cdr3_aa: CASSLWGVVYNEQFF; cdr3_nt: TGTGCCAGCAGCTTGTGGGGCGTTGTTTACAATGAGCAGTTCTTC
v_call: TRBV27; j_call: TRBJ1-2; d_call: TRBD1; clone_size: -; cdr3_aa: CASRNAGTGGGYGYTF; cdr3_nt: TGTGCCAGCAGAAACGCCGGGACAGGGGGCGGCTATGGCTACACCTTC
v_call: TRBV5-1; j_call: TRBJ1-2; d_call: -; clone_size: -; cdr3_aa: CASSLMNYGYTF; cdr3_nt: TGCGCCAGCAGTTTGATGAACTATGGCTACACCTTC
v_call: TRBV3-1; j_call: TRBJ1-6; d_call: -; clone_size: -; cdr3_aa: CASSQPGANSPLHF; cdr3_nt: TGTGCCAGCAGCCAGCCCGGGGCGAATTCACCCCTCCACTTT
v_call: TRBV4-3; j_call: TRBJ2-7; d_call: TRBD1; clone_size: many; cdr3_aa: CASSQDRDRTYEQYF; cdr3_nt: TGCGCCAGCAGCCAAGATAGGGACAGGACCTACGAGCAGTACTTC
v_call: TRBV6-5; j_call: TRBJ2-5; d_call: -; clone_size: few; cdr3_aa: CASSSGSEAQYF; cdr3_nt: TGTGCCAGCAGTTCGGGGAGCGAGGCCCAGTACTTC
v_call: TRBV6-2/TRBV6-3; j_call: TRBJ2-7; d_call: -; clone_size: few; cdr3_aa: CASSSSSPPREPYHYLTYEQYF; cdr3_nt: TGTGCCAGCAGCTCCTCGAGCCCCCCTCGGGAACCCTATCATTACCTGACCTACGAGCAGTACTTC
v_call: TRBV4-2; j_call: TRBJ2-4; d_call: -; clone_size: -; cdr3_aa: CANSQMNIQYF; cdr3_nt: TGTGCCAACAGCCAAATGAACATTCAGTACTTC
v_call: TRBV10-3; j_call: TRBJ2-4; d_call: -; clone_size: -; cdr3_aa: CAISESGGLAKNIQYF; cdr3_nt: TGTGCCATCAGTGAGTCAGGGGGGCTAGCCAAAAACATTCAGTACTTC
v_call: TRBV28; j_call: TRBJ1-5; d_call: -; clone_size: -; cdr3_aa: CASRPPGQPQHF; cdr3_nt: TGTGCCAGCCGACCCCCGGGTCAGCCCCAGCATTTT
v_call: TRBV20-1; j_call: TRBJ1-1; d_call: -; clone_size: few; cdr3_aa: CSASGGTTTEAFF; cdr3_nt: TGCAGTGCTAGCGGGGGGACGACAACTGAAGCTTTCTTT
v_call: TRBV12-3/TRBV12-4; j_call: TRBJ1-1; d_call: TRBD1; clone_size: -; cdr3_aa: CASTLGQTTEAFF; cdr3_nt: TGTGCCAGCACCCTGGGACAGACAACTGAAGCTTTCTTT
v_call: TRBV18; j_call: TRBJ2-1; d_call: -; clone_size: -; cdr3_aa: CASSPEGRTYNEQFF; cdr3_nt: TGTGCCAGCTCACCAGAGGGGAGGACCTACAATGAGCAGTTCTTC
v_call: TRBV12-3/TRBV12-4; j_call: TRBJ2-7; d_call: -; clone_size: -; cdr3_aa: CASSFAGPPIYEQYF; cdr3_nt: TGTGCCAGCAGTTTCGCAGGGCCACCAATCTACGAGCAGTACTTC
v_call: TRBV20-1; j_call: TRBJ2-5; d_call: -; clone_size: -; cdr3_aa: CSAIGTSGETQYF; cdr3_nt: TGCAGTGCCATCGGGACCAGCGGTGAGACCCAGTACTTC
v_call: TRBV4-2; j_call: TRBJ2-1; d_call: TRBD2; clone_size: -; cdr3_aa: CASSPLGSGMGEQFF; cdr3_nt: TGTGCCAGCAGCCCGCTAGGGAGCGGGATGGGTGAGCAGTTCTTC
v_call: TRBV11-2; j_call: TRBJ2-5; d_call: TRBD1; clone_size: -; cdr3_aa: CASSLVGLGQVQETQYF; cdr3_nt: TGTGCCAGCAGCTTAGTAGGTTTAGGACAGGTTCAAGAGACCCAGTACTTC
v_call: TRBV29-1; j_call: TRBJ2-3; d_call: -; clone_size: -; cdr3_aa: CSAQTGVVTDTQYF; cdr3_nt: TGCAGCGCACAGACGGGGGTTGTCACAGATACGCAGTATTTT
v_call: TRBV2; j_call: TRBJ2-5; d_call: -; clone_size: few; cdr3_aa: CASSEQLHYQETQYF; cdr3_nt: TGTGCCAGCAGTGAACAGCTACACTACCAAGAGACCCAGTACTTC
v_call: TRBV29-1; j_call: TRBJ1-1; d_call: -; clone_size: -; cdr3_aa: CSVRGYTEAFF; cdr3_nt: TGCAGCGTCAGGGGCTACACTGAAGCTTTCTTT
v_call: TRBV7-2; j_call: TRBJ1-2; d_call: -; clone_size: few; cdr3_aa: CASSPSLGRSNYGYTF; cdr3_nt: TGTGCCAGCAGCCCCTCGTTGGGCAGGAGTAACTATGGCTACACCTTC
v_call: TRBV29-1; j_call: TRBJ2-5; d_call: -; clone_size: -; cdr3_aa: CSVVGGQETQYF; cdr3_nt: TGCAGCGTTGTAGGAGGCCAAGAGACCCAGTACTTC
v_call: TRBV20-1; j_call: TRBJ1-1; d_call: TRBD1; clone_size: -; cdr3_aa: CSAETDRASTEAFF; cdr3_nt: TGCAGTGCTGAAACAGACAGGGCTTCGACTGAAGCTTTCTTT
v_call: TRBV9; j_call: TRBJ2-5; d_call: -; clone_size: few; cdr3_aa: CASSFTFGGQEETQYF; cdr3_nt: TGTGCCAGCAGCTTCACGTTTGGGGGGCAGGAAGAGACCCAGTACTTC
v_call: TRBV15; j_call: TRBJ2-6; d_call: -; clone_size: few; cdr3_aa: CATRGSQLAGANVLTF; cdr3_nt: TGTGCCACCAGGGGTTCTCAACTAGCTGGGGCCAACGTCCTGACTTTC
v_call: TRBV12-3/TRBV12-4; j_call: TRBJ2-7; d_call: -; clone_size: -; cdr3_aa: CASSYLAGFSHYEQYF; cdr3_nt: TGTGCCAGCAGTTACCTGGCGGGGTTCAGTCACTACGAGCAGTACTTC
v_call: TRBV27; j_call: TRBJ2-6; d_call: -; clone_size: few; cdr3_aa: CASSFRDPVPSGANVLTF; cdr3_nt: TGTGCCAGCAGTTTCCGGGACCCAGTCCCCTCTGGGGCCAACGTCCTGACTTTC
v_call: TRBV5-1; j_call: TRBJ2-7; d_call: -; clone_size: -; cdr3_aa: CASSVQGSCEQYF; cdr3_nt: TGCGCCAGCAGCGTTCAGGGTTCCTGCGAGCAGTACTTC
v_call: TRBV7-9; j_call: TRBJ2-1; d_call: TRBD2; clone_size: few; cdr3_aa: CVSSLSAGGENEQFF; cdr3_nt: TGTGTCAGCAGCCTTTCGGCGGGAGGGGAGAATGAGCAGTTCTTC
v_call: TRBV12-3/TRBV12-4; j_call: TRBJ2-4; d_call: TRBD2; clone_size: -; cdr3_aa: CASSLGLAGGVDQYF; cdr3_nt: TGTGCCAGCAGCCTGGGACTAGCGGGGGGGGTTGATCAGTACTTC
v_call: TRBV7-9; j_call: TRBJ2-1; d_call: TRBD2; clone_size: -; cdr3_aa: CASSLAGGGAFNNEQFF; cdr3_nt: TGTGCCAGCAGCTTAGCTGGCGGGGGGGCCTTCAACAATGAGCAGTTCTTC
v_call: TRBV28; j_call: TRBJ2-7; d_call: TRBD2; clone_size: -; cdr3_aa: CASITSGAAYEQYF; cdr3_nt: TGTGCCAGCATTACTAGCGGGGCCGCCTACGAGCAGTACTTC
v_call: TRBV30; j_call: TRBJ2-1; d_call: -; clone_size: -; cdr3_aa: CAWSDQYNEQFF; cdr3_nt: TGTGCCTGGAGTGACCAGTACAATGAGCAGTTCTTC
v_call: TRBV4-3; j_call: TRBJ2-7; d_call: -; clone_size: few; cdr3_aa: CASSQDYGGNYEQYF; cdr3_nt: TGCGCCAGCAGCCAAGATTATGGGGGGAACTACGAGCAGTACTTC
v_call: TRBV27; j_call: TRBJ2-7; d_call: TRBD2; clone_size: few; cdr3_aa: CASRRTSGRALPYEQYF; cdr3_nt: TGTGCCAGCAGGAGGACTAGCGGGAGGGCCCTCCCTTACGAGCAGTACTTC
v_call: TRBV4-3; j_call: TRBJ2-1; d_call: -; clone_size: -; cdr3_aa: CASSSRPGLLNYNEQFF; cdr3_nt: TGCGCCAGCAGCTCGCGACCGGGACTTTTAAATTACAATGAGCAGTTCTTC
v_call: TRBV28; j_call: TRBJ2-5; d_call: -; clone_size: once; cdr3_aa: CASSLRIIGGTQYF; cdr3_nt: TGTGCCAGCAGCCTTCGGATAATAGGGGGGACCCAGTACTTC
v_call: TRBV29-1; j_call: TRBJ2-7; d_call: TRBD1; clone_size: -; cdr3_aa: CSIRQGSYEQYF; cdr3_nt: TGCAGCATCCGACAGGGGAGCTACGAGCAGTACTTC
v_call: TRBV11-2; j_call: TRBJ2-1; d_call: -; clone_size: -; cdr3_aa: CASRRFGGQFF; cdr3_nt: TGTGCCAGCAGAAGGTTCGGGGGGCAGTTCTTC
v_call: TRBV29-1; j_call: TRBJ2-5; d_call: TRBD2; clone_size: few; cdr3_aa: CSAGRGEQETQYF; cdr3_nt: TGCAGCGCTGGCCGGGGGGAACAAGAGACCCAGTACTTC
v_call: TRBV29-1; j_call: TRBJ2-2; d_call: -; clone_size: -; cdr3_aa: CSVGKPNTGELFF; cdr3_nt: TGCAGCGTTGGGAAGCCGAACACCGGGGAGCTGTTTTTT